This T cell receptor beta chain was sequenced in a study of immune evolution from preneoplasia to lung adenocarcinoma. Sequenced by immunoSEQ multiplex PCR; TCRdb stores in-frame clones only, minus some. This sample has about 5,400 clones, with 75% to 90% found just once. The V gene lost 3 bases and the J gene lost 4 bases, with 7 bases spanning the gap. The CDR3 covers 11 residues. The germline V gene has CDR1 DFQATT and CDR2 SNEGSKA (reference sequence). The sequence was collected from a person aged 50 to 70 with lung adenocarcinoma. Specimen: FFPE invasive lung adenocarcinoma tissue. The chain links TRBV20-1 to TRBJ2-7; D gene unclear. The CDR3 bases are TGCAGTGCTAGGTACGAGTACGAGCAGTACTTC. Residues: CSARYEYEQYF.